The 24 T cell receptor beta chains presented below share a single source sample, sequenced in a study of neurological immune-mediated disorders. Each CDR3 protein is one row after TCRdb ran MiXCR on the 5' RACE reads. The repertoire has 25,000 to 30,000 distinct CDR3 sequences, 9.5% to 13% of them found once; the top ten carry 5% to 6%. Material: PBMCs. All receptors come from a woman aged 60-70 years in good health.

Ten or more counts support this clonotype. The gene calls are TRBV4-3 and TRBJ1-1, with D unresolved. CDR1 LGHNA and CDR2 YSLEER come from the germline V gene. Trimming cost V 0 bases and J 1 base, with 9 bases left between them. This CDR3 has 15 residues. Here the CDR3 DNA reads TGCGCCAGCAGCCAAGAGTACAGAAGGAACACTGAAGCTTTCTTT. This encodes CASSQEYRRNTEAFF.

This clonotype was observed at least ten times. This chain connects TRBV5-1 to TRBJ1-1, with D possibly TRBD1 on 5 matching bases. This CDR3 contains 14 residues. The germline V gene has CDR1 SGHRS and CDR2 YFSETQ. Trimming removed 4 bases from V and 0 bases from J, with 10 bases in between. The CDR3 spells CASSVTGMNTEAFF. As DNA, the CDR3 is TGCGCCAGCAGCGTCACAGGTATGAACACTGAAGCTTTCTTT.

In the case of this clonotype: An end of the junction does not agree with germline; a read error may underlie this. V is TRBV14 and J is TRBJ2-7; no definite D call. The V gene's germline CDR1 is SGHDN and CDR2 FVKESK. The CDR3 consists of 13 residues. The CDR3 region is CASSLRLTYEHYF. The CDR3 DNA follows: TGTGCCAGCAGCCTAAGGTTGACCTATGAGCATTACTTC.

In its sample, this clonotype was seen many times. V gene TRBV5-1 combines with J gene TRBJ2-3, with 9 bases aligning to TRBD1. Germline lookup yields CDR1 SGHRS and CDR2 YFSETQ. V shed 2 bases and J 0 bases; nucleotides not matched to a gene: 1. CDR3 length: 15 amino acids. The DNA for the CDR3 is TGCGCCAGCAGCTTCGGACAGGGGAGCACAGATACGCAGTATTTT. It is translated as CASSFGQGSTDTQYF.

This clonotype appeared many times. This chain connects TRBV6-5 to TRBJ2-2, with 13 bases lining up with TRBD2. Looked up from germline, CDR1 is MNHEY and CDR2 is SVGAGI. The CDR3 covers 16 residues. V was pared by 2 bases and J by 4 bases, with 1 base of the junction left unmatched. In nucleotides, the CDR3 is TGTGCCAGCAGTTACGGACTAGCGGGGGCCACCGGGGAGCTGTTTTTT. It translates to CASSYGLAGATGELFF.

At least ten counts were recorded for this clonotype. The chain couples TRBV4-3 to TRBJ1-6, with no clear D. Germline assignment: CDR1 LGHNA and CDR2 YSLEER. This CDR3 has 16 residues. V lost 1 base to trimming and J lost 7 bases, with 14 bases between them. CDR3 sequence reads: CASSQGAAYGNSPLHF. In DNA form, the CDR3 reads TGCGCCAGCAGCCAAGGCGCAGCCTACGGGAATTCACCCCTCCACTTT.

This clonotype occurred many times. The genes are TRBV20-1 and TRBJ1-2; a possible D gene is TRBD1 (5 bases). The V gene's germline CDR1 is DFQATT and CDR2 SNEGSKA (reference sequence). Trimming removed 2 bases at V and 3 bases at J, with 13 bases between. The CDR3 has 14 amino acids. The CDR3 sequence: CSARRQGGDYGYTF. CDR3 DNA: TGCAGTGCTAGACGGCAGGGCGGGGACTATGGCTACACCTTC.

At least ten counts were recorded for this clonotype. The chain links TRBV7-9 to TRBJ1-2; tentatively, D is TRBD1 (5 bases). The V and J ends lost 4 bases and 1 base respectively, with 19 bases between them. The CDR3 has 17 residues. CDR1 is SEHNR and CDR2 is FQNEAQ in the germline V gene (reference sequence). CDR3 loop: CASSSRDGLSLNYGYTF. The DNA of the CDR3 is TGTGCCAGCAGCTCTCGGGACGGCCTCTCGCTTAACTATGGCTACACCTTC.

The sample holds many counts of this clonotype. This chain uses TRBV6-2 or TRBV6-3 with TRBJ2-5, with D perhaps matching TRBD2 (5 bases). The CDR3 contains 14 residues. Trimming stripped 5 bases from V and 2 bases from J, with 12 bases between. Germline CDR1 reads MNHEY; CDR2 reads SVGEGT. The CDR3 protein is CASSARLFQETQYF. DNA of the CDR3: TGTGCCAGCAGTGCTCGACTATTTCAAGAGACCCAGTACTTC.

The V and J genes are TRBV5-1 and TRBJ2-7; 9 positions agree with TRBD2. CDR1 and CDR2 from the germline V gene are SGHRS and YFSETQ. This CDR3 comprises 16 residues. V was pared by 0 bases and J by 1 base, with 5 bases of the junction left unmatched. This CDR3 is CASSLGLAGRSYEQYF. DNA of the CDR3: TGCGCCAGCAGCTTGGGGCTAGCGGGGCGTTCCTACGAGCAGTACTTC.

The J gene is TRBJ2-5, the V gene TRBV28; 8 bases are a match to TRBD1. Germline loops: CDR1 MDHEN, CDR2 SYDVKM. The CDR3 is made up of 14 amino acids. The junction had 4 bases not matched to a gene; V was cut back by 3 bases and J by 4 bases. CDR3 nucleotide sequence: TGTGCCAGCAGTTTGCAGGGGGCATCAGAGACCCAGTACTTC. Its protein product is CASSLQGASETQYF.

This clonotype was seen only a few times. In DNA, the CDR3 is TGTGCCAGCAGTGGCCGGACAGTCCTTTATAGCAATCAGCCCCAGCATTTT. Translation: CASSGRTVLYSNQPQHF. The gene calls are TRBV25-1 and TRBJ1-5, with a possible D match to TRBD1 (6 bases). Trimming took 4 bases from V and 0 from J, leaving 16 bases between them. The CDR3 loop spans 17 amino acids. Germline lookup yields CDR1 MGHDK and CDR2 SYGVNS.

This clonotype was observed at least ten times. This chain connects TRBV28 to TRBJ1-6, with D possibly matching TRBD1 (6 bases). V dropped 1 base and J dropped 3 bases, with 7 bases sitting between them. This CDR3 spans 15 amino acids. Germline CDR1 reads MDHEN; CDR2 reads SYDVKM. In DNA, the CDR3 is TGTGCCAGCAGTTTATTACAGGGCTATAATTCACCCCTCCACTTT. Translating it yields CASSLLQGYNSPLHF.

This clonotype was found many times. V gene TRBV6-5 combines with J gene TRBJ2-7; D not resolved. This CDR3 is built from 14 residues. V was pared by 0 bases and J by 3 bases, with 9 bases between. Germline V gene sequence: CDR1 MNHEY, CDR2 SVGAGI. CDR3 bases: TGTGCCAGCAGTTACTCTTCTGGGATCTACGAGCAGTACTTC. Translation gives CASSYSSGIYEQYF.

The V gene is TRBV19, the J gene TRBJ2-1, with 7 bases that match TRBD1. The germline CDR1 and CDR2 sequences are LNHDA and SQIVND (reference sequence). The V gene end was trimmed by 8 bases and the J gene end by 12 bases; junction bases not matched to a gene: 10. The CDR3 extends over 12 amino acids. The DNA for the CDR3 is TGTGCCAGTGGAATTAGGGGGCGCGCGCAGTTCTTC. As protein: CASGIRGRAQFF.

Note on this clonotype: The junction departs from the called germline gene at one end, perhaps through a read error. The chain joins TRBV7-6 to TRBJ2-5; 8 positions agree with TRBD1. The CDR3 contains 14 residues. Germline V gene data show CDR1 as SGHVS and CDR2 as FNYEAQ. In DNA, the CDR3 is TGTGCCAGCAGCGTAGACAGGGGCCAAGATACCCAGTACTTC. Its protein is CASSVDRGQDTQYF. The variable domain in full, completed from reference TRBV7-6 and TRBJ2-5, reads GAGVSQSPRYKVTKRGQDVALRCDPISGHVSLYWYRQALGQGPEFLTYFNYEAQQDKSGLPNDRFSAERPEGSISTLTIQRTEQRDSAMYRCASSVDRGQDTQYFGPGTRLLVL.

This clonotype is judged medium-sized. The chain links TRBV7-2 to TRBJ2-1; 12 bases map to TRBD2. The CDR3 length is 15 residues. Germline V CDR1 and CDR2: SGHTA, FQGNSA. The ends lost 4 bases at V and 7 bases at J; junction bases unmatched: 5. In DNA form, the CDR3 reads TGTGCCAGCAGCTCTAGCGGGGGGGCTGTTAATGAGCAGTTCTTC. The encoded protein is CASSSSGGAVNEQFF.

There are many counts of this clonotype. The chain recombines TRBV20-1 with TRBJ2-3; 9 bases line up with TRBD2. The CDR3 has 14 residues. Germline lookup yields CDR1 DFQATT and CDR2 SNEGSKA (reference sequence). The V segment lost 3 bases and the J segment 11 bases; nucleotides outside the gene matches: 12. The CDR3 bases are TGCAGTGCTAGGAATAGCGGGGGACCACAGGGGCAGTATTTT. Translation: CSARNSGGPQGQYF.

This clonotype was seen repeatedly, ten times or more. This chain uses TRBV4-1 with TRBJ2-7; D might be TRBD2 (7 bases). Germline CDR1 reads MGHRA; CDR2 reads YSYEKL. The CDR3 loop spans 11 amino acids. The V and J ends lost 6 bases and 6 bases respectively, with 9 bases between them. CDR3 amino acids: CASRRGGEQYF. The CDR3 DNA is TGCGCCAGCAGGAGGGGGGGCGAGCAGTACTTC.

This clonotype was seen repeatedly, ten times or more. This chain links TRBV7-9 with TRBJ2-5; possibly TRBD1 for D (6 bases). CDR1 and CDR2 (germline): SEHNR, FQNEAQ (reference sequence). This CDR3 is 14 amino acids long. V was shortened by 5 bases and J by 2 bases, with 12 bases between the two germline ends. The chain's CDR3 is CASSILRGQETQYF. In DNA form, the CDR3 reads TGTGCCAGCAGCATCCTTAGGGGGCAAGAGACCCAGTACTTC.

About this clonotype: At one of its ends the junction is not consistent with the germline gene, which may arise from a read error. This chain connects TRBV5-1 to TRBJ2-7; the D gene is possibly TRBD2 (6 bases). The CDR3 contains 15 residues. Looked up from germline, CDR1 is SGHRS and CDR2 is YFSETQ. DNA for the CDR3: TGCTCCAGCAGCTTGGCCGGAGGGCATATGAACGAGCAGTACTTC. It encodes CSSSLAGGHMNEQYF.

This clonotype has at least ten counts. The rearrangement uses TRBV7-6 and TRBJ2-7; 7 bases match TRBD1. Germline CDR1 reads SGHVS; CDR2 reads FNYEAQ. The trim removed 1 base at V and 1 base at J, leaving 4 bases unmatched. This CDR3 comprises 15 residues. The CDR3 coding sequence is TGTGCCAGCAGCTTAGGTAGCAGGGGGTCCTACGAGCAGTACTTC. Translated: CASSLGSRGSYEQYF.

The chain couples TRBV4-3 to TRBJ2-3, with D unclear. Trimming removed 1 base at V and 6 bases at J, with 11 bases between. Germline V gene lookup returns CDR1 LGHNA and CDR2 YSLEER. This CDR3 is built from 14 residues. The CDR3 sequence: CASSQGFPGDTQYF. The CDR3, as DNA: TGCGCCAGCAGCCAAGGTTTCCCTGGTGATACGCAGTATTTT.

This clonotype appeared many times. The chain recombines TRBV7-2 with TRBJ1-5, with 8 nucleotides matching TRBD1. J gave up 6 bases and V 4 bases, and 5 bases lay outside the gene matches. CDR1 and CDR2 from the germline V gene are SGHTA and FQGNSA. There are 14 residues in the CDR3. The DNA of the CDR3 is TGTGCCAGCAGCTCAGGACAGGGTGGTCAGCCCCAGCATTTT. Its translation is CASSSGQGGQPQHF.